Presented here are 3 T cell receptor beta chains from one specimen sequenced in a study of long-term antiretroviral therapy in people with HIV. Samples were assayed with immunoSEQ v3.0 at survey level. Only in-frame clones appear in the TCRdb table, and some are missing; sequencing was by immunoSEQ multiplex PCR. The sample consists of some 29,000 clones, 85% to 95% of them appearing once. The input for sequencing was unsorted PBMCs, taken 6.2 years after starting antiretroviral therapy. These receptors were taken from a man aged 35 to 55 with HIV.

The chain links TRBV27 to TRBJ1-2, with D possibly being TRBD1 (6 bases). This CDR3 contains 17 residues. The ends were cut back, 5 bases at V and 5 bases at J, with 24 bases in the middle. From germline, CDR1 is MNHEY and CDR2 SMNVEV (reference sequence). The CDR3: CASSLTGINPSSYGYTF. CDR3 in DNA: TGTGCCAGCAGTCTCACAGGGATTAATCCCTCTTCGTATGGCTACACCTTC.

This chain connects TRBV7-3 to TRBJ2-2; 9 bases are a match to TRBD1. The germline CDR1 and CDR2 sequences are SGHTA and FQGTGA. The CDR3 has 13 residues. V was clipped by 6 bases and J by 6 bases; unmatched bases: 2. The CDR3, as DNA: TGTGCCAGCAGTCGACAGGGGGCCGGGGAGCTGTTTTTT. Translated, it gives CASSRQGAGELFF.

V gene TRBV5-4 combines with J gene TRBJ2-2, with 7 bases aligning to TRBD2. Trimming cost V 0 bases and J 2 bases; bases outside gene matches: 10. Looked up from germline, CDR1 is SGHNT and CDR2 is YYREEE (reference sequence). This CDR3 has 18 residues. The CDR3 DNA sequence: TGTGCCAGCAGCTTGGGTGGGACTATCCGGGCAAACACCGGGGAGCTGTTTTTT. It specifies CASSLGGTIRANTGELFF.